The clone carrying this T cell receptor beta chain showed up many times. What it binds is not known. This sample stems from a study of T cell repertoires in cytomegalovirus infection. Looking at the study overall: It was the public TCR beta signatures that indicated both CMV infection and matching HLA type.

Study-level points and caveats: The ex vivo response was dominated by HLA-C-restricted CMV-specific TCR beta clonotypes.

MiXCR, applied by TCRdb to the reads, yields one record per CDR3 protein. This repertoire shows a few hundred thousand distinct CDR3 sequences, approximately 15% found once; its top ten account for roughly 45%. CDR1 and CDR2 from the germline V gene are SGHRS and YFSETQ. Trimming shortened V by 4 bases and J by 0 bases, and 10 bases separated the two germline ends. The CDR3 length is 15 residues. The source is a human donor in good health (CMV status not recorded). Some clones in this sample may be carry-over from other donors' samples. Sequenced sample: CD8+ T cells from PBMCs. V and J are TRBV5-1 and TRBJ2-2; D is possibly TRBD1 (6 bases). The CDR3 DNA reads TGCGCCAGCAGCCCTTGGGGGCCGAACACCGGGGAGCTGTTTTTT. The encoded protein is CASSPWGPNTGELFF.